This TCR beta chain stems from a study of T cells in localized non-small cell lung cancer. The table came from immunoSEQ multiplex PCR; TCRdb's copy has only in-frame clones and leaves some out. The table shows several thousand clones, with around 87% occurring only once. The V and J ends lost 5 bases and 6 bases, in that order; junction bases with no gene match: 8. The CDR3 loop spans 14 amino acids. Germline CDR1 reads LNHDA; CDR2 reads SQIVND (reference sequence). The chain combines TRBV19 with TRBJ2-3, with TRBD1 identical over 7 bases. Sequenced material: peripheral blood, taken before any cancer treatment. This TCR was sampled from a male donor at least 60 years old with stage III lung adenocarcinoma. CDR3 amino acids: CASSRQGPVDTQYF. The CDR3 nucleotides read TGTGCCAGTAGTCGACAGGGACCAGTCGATACGCAGTATTTT.